The 18 T cell receptor beta chains below all came from one sample that was sequenced in a study of blood T cell dynamics during melanoma immunotherapy. Regarding time point: pre-treatment baseline. The data were produced by immunoSEQ multiplex PCR, yet TCRdb's version contains in-frame clones alone and is incomplete. The repertoire has over 14,000 clones, roughly 84% of them found once; the top ten carry roughly 4.8%. The input for sequencing was blood, taken from a patient treated with checkpoint blockade. The source of these receptors is a human donor with melanoma.

This chain links TRBV18 with TRBJ2-1; 8 bases align to TRBD1. Germline trimming cut 2 bases from V and 3 bases from J; bases unmatched to any gene: 9. The CDR3 length is 17 residues. From germline, CDR1 is KGHSH and CDR2 LQKENI. DNA of the CDR3: TGTGCCAGCTCACCAGAGGTCCGGACAGGGTACTACAATGAGCAGTTCTTC. Protein sequence: CASSPEVRTGYYNEQFF.

This clone showed up just once. The CDR3 region has the DNA TGTGCCAGCAACACCCGGACTGGGGACGAGCAGTACTTC. It yields the protein CASNTRTGDEQYF. The gene calls are TRBV2 and TRBJ2-7, with D possibly TRBD2 on 5 matching bases. CDR3 size: 13 residues. The V gene's germline CDR1 is SNHLY and CDR2 FYNNEI. V was shortened by 7 bases and J by 5 bases, with 15 bases between the two germline ends. Looking up the rest from reference TRBV2 and TRBJ2-7 gives the full variable domain: EPEVTQTPSHQVTQMGQEVILRCVPISNHLYFYWYRQILGQKVEFLVSFYNNEISEKSEIFDDQFSVERPDGSNFTLKIRSTKLEDSAMYFCASNTRTGDEQYFGPGTRLTVT.

The chain employs TRBV7-8 and TRBJ2-3; TRBD2 matches at 8 bases. Looked up from germline, CDR1 is SGHVS and CDR2 is FQNEAQ. The CDR3 runs to 17 residues. V lost 1 base to trimming and J lost 2 bases; unmatched junction nucleotides: 8. The CDR3 bases are TGTGCCAGCAGCTTAGTCGTTAGCGGGGAACCCACAGATACGCAGTATTTT. Its protein product is CASSLVVSGEPTDTQYF. The entire variable domain, with the rest obtained from reference TRBV7-8 and TRBJ2-3, is as follows: GAGVSQSPRYKVAKRGQDVALRCDPISGHVSLFWYQQALGQGPEFLTYFQNEAQLDKSGLPSDRFFAERPEGSVSTLKIQRTQQEDSAVYLCASSLVVSGEPTDTQYFGPGTRLTVL.

The chain is built from TRBV7-9 and TRBJ1-4, with D unresolved. Germline V gene sequence: CDR1 SEHNR, CDR2 FQNEAQ (reference sequence). CDR3 length: 14 residues. The V gene lost 3 bases and the J gene lost 3 bases, with 8 bases spanning the gap. The CDR3 spells CASSFDGPNEKLFF. The CDR3 region has the DNA TGTGCCAGCAGCTTTGACGGACCTAATGAAAAACTGTTTTTT.

The chain couples TRBV4-1 to TRBJ2-1; 10 bases align to TRBD1. J gave up 9 bases and V 5 bases, and 10 bases lay outside the gene matches. This CDR3 comprises 15 residues. Germline loops: CDR1 MGHRA, CDR2 YSYEKL. CDR3 bases: TGCGCCAGCAGCTCCACCGGGACAGGGGCAGGTGAGCAGTTCTTC. The encoded protein is CASSSTGTGAGEQFF.

In this sample, this clone turned up once. The CDR3 region is CASSSSGARGAFF. CDR3 sequence (DNA): TGTGCCAGCAGCTCCTCAGGGGCGAGGGGAGCTTTCTTT. The chain joins TRBV7-6 to TRBJ1-1, with D possibly matching TRBD1 (6 bases). This CDR3 comprises 13 residues. V was cut by 4 bases and J by 10 bases, with 16 bases left in between. Germline-derived CDR1 and CDR2 are SGHVS and FNYEAQ.

The chain couples TRBV14 to TRBJ2-1; TRBD2 matches 14 bases. CDR1 is SGHDN and CDR2 is FVKESK in the germline V gene. This CDR3 has 14 residues. The junction had 1 base not matched to a gene; V was cut back by 4 bases and J by 8 bases. The CDR3: CASSPGLAGDEQFF. Written as DNA, the CDR3 is TGTGCCAGCAGCCCGGGACTAGCGGGGGATGAGCAGTTCTTC. Full variable domain (remainder filled in from reference TRBV14 and TRBJ2-1): EAGVTQFPSHSVIEKGQTVTLRCDPISGHDNLYWYRRVMGKEIKFLLHFVKESKQDESGMPNNRFLAERTGGTYSTLKVQPAELEDSGVYFCASSPGLAGDEQFFGPGTRLTVL.

The chain is built from TRBV6-1 and TRBJ2-7; perhaps TRBD1 as D (6 bases). CDR1 is MNHNS and CDR2 is SASEGT in the germline V gene. There are 15 residues in the CDR3. The V gene lost 1 base and the J gene lost 3 bases, with 13 bases spanning the gap. CDR3 sequence (DNA): TGTGCCAGCAGTGAAGAAGGAGGACAGAACTACGAGCAGTACTTC. This encodes CASSEEGGQNYEQYF.

The rearrangement joins TRBV5-6 to TRBJ2-7; 7 bases are shared with TRBD1. This CDR3 is 16 amino acids long. CDR1 is SGHDT and CDR2 is YYEEEE in the germline V gene. V shed 4 bases and J 3 bases; nucleotides not matched to a gene: 13. CDR3 in amino acids: CASSRTLDRRLYEQYF. The CDR3, as DNA: TGTGCCAGCAGCCGGACACTGGACAGGCGCCTCTACGAGCAGTACTTC. Based on the CDR3 plus reference TRBV5-6 and TRBJ2-7, the full variable domain is DAGVTQSPTHLIKTRGQQVTLRCSPKSGHDTVSWYQQALGQGPQFIFQYYEEEERQRGNFPDRFSGHQFPNYSSELNVNALLLGDSALYLCASSRTLDRRLYEQYFGPGTRLTVT.

J is TRBJ2-2 and V is TRBV4-2; tentatively, D is TRBD1 (6 bases). The CDR3 consists of 16 residues. Between the trimmed V and J ends, which lost 0 bases and 4 bases, there was a span of 12 bases. Germline assignment: CDR1 LGHNA and CDR2 YNFKEQ. The CDR3 nucleotides read TGTGCCAGCAGCCAAGATCTGGGACAAACCACCGGGGAGCTGTTTTTT. It codes for CASSQDLGQTTGELFF.

This clone was recorded a few times. The V gene is TRBV27, the J gene TRBJ1-5; no clear D. V lost 6 bases and J lost 3, with 6 bases in between. Germline CDR1 reads MNHEY; CDR2 reads SMNVEV (reference sequence). The CDR3 loop spans 12 amino acids. The CDR3 bases are TGTGCCAGCAGAAGCCTCAATCAGCCCCAGCATTTT. It specifies CASRSLNQPQHF.

V is TRBV10-3 and J is TRBJ2-1; D is uncertain. V gave up 0 bases and J gave up 4 bases, with 4 bases separating them. CDR1 ENHRY and CDR2 SYGVKD come from the germline V gene. This CDR3 is 13 amino acids long. The CDR3: CAISESMYNEQFF. For the CDR3, the DNA is TGTGCCATCAGTGAGTCGATGTACAATGAGCAGTTCTTC.

The gene calls are TRBV7-7 and TRBJ2-1; D perhaps matches TRBD1 (5 bases). The CDR3 has 13 residues. The ends were cut back, 0 bases at V and 8 bases at J, with 8 bases in the middle. Per the germline V gene, CDR1 is SSHAT and CDR2 is FNYEAQ (reference sequence). The CDR3 bases are TGTGCCAGCAGCTTAGCCCAGGGCGATGAGCAGTTCTTC. Translating it yields CASSLAQGDEQFF.

The chain combines TRBV28 with TRBJ1-4, with TRBD1 as a possible D gene (5 bases). The CDR3 has 14 amino acids. V dropped 3 bases and J dropped 10 bases, with 15 bases sitting between them. The germline V gene has CDR1 MDHEN and CDR2 SYDVKM. The CDR3, as DNA: TGTGCCAGCAGTTTTGTGGGGGATATAGGAAAACTGTTTTTT. The encoded protein is CASSFVGDIGKLFF. Complete variable domain (other parts from reference TRBV28 and TRBJ1-4): DVKVTQSSRYLVKRTGEKVFLECVQDMDHENMFWYRQDPGLGLRLIYFSYDVKMKEKGDIPEGYSVSREKKERFSLILESASTNQTSMYLCASSFVGDIGKLFFGSGTQLSVL.

The V gene is TRBV6-1, the J gene TRBJ1-5; D may be TRBD1 (5 bases). The germline gives CDR1 MNHNS, CDR2 SASEGT. This CDR3 is built from 12 residues. V was cut by 6 bases and J by 12 bases, with 15 bases left in between. The CDR3 DNA sequence: TGTGCCAGCAGCGACTGGTGGGGGGACCAGCATTTT. Encoded protein: CASSDWWGDQHF.

V gene TRBV9 combines with J gene TRBJ2-5; a possible D gene is TRBD1 (8 bases). CDR3 length: 16 residues. Germline lookup yields CDR1 SGDLS and CDR2 YYNGEE. V was trimmed by 0 bases and J by 1 base, leaving 13 bases between them. CDR3 protein: CASSVGEGTGQETQYF. DNA of the CDR3: TGTGCCAGCAGCGTAGGGGAGGGGACAGGCCAAGAGACCCAGTACTTC. The entire variable domain, with the rest obtained from reference TRBV9 and TRBJ2-5, is as follows: DSGVTQTPKHLITATGQRVTLRCSPRSGDLSVYWYQQSLDQGLQFLIQYYNGEERAKGNILERFSAQQFPDLHSELNLSSLELGDSALYFCASSVGEGTGQETQYFGPGTRLLVL.

This clone turned up a few times. The V gene is TRBV18, the J gene TRBJ1-5, with a tentative D call TRBD1 (5 bases). Germline V gene data show CDR1 as KGHSH and CDR2 as LQKENI. V lost 4 bases and J lost 5, with 12 bases in between. This CDR3 spans 14 amino acids. The CDR3 region is CASSQDMGDQPQHF. The CDR3, as DNA: TGTGCCAGCTCACAGGACATGGGAGATCAGCCCCAGCATTTT.

This clone has a single count. This chain links TRBV6-4 with TRBJ2-1; 8 nucleotides align to TRBD2. This CDR3 region has 13 residues. The germline CDR1 and CDR2 sequences are MRHNA and SNTAGT. J gave up 10 bases and V 5 bases, and 7 bases lay outside the gene matches. This CDR3 is CASSPTGLGEQFF. The CDR3 DNA sequence: TGTGCCAGCAGTCCTACGGGACTAGGCGAGCAGTTCTTC.